A selection of T cell receptor beta chains follows, all from one sample in a study of blood T cells in healthy people across ages. Via MiXCR, TCRdb re-called the 5' RACE reads, giving one row per CDR3 protein. The sample consists of 630,000 or so distinct CDR3 sequences, 25% to 35% of them appearing once. Sample: blood. The receptors were gathered from a woman of 80 years or more in good health. CDR3s include the opening cysteine and the closing phenylalanine or tryptophan. The D gene is left open where the match is weak. Clone size is not always given. Where it is, it says once, few, many or a class for expanded clones.

TRBD1 | TRBJ2-7 | many | TRBV2 | TGTGCCAGCAAAAGGAGACAGGGAGTCGACGAGCAGTACTTC | CASKRRQGVDEQYF
NA | TRBJ2-3 | NA | TRBV20-1 | TGCGGTGCTAGAGACCCTAGCCCTAGGGGCCGCACGCAGTATTTT | CGARDPSPRGRTQYF
NA | TRBJ2-3 | NA | TRBV12-3/TRBV12-4 | TGTGCCAGCAGTTTTAGCGGCCAGAGAGCAGATACGCAGTATTTT | CASSFSGQRADTQYF
NA | TRBJ2-1 | many | TRBV6-5 | TGTGCCAGCAGTTACGTCCAGGGAAGCTACAATGAGCAGTTCTTC | CASSYVQGSYNEQFF
NA | TRBJ2-5 | NA | TRBV5-6 | TGTGCCAGCAGCCTCCTTAGGGGTGGAGAGACCCAGTACTTC | CASSLLRGGETQYF
NA | TRBJ2-7 | NA | TRBV20-1 | TGCAGTGCTAGAGCAATGAACGAGCAGTACTTC | CSARAMNEQYF
NA | TRBJ1-2 | NA | TRBV21-1 | TGTGCCAGCAGCAAGCTGGTTGGCTTTCCCTATGGCTACACCTTC | CASSKLVGFPYGYTF
TRBD1 | TRBJ2-3 | many | TRBV5-6 | TGTGCCAGCAGCACCCAACAGGGGGCAAGCACAGATACGCAGTATTTT | CASSTQQGASTDTQYF
TRBD1 | TRBJ2-1 | many | TRBV4-3 | TGCGCCAGCAGCCCCGGGTTTAGGACAGGGGCCGTCAATGAGCAGTTCTTC | CASSPGFRTGAVNEQFF
NA | TRBJ1-5 | NA | TRBV30 | TGTGCCTGGAGTGTACAAAATAGCAATCAGCCCCAGCATTTT | CAWSVQNSNQPQHF
NA | TRBJ1-2 | many | TRBV4-3 | TGCGCCAGCAGCCAAGACCGAAGCTATGGCTACACCTTC | CASSQDRSYGYTF
TRBD1 | TRBJ1-1 | many | TRBV30 | TGTGCCTGGAGGGACAGGGGGAGGACTGAAGCTTTCTTT | CAWRDRGRTEAFF
TRBD1 | TRBJ1-1 | few | TRBV30 | TGTGCCTGGAGTGCTTCAGGGGGGAGGACTGAAGCTTTCTTT | CAWSASGGRTEAFF
TRBD2 | TRBJ2-1 | few | TRBV4-1 | TGCGCCAGCAGCCCTCCAGGGACTAGCGGGACTGTTGAGCAGTTCTTC | CASSPPGTSGTVEQFF
TRBD2 | TRBJ2-3 | few | TRBV6-2/TRBV6-3 | TGTGCCAGCAACCCTAGCGGGGGGCGACCGGATACGCAGTATTTT | CASNPSGGRPDTQYF
NA | TRBJ1-2 | many | TRBV20-1 | TGCAGTGCTAGTTCCCCCTCCTCCCTGGACAGCGATTATGGCTACACCTTC | CSASSPSSLDSDYGYTF
NA | TRBJ2-5 | many | TRBV9 | TGTGCCAGCAGCGCGTCCCCAGGGCAAGAGACCCAGTACTTC | CASSASPGQETQYF
TRBD2 | TRBJ2-1 | once | TRBV20-1 | TGCAGTGCTAGACTAGCGGGAGGTGGTACGGGTGAGCAGTTCTTC | CSARLAGGGTGEQFF
NA | TRBJ2-7 | many | TRBV29-1 | TGCAGCGTTGGAGGGGCAAACTCCTACGAGCAGTACTTC | CSVGGANSYEQYF
NA | TRBJ1-4 | many | TRBV5-5 | TGTGCCAGCAGCTATGAGGGGGGACCTCGAGAAAAACTGTTTTTT | CASSYEGGPREKLFF
TRBD1 | TRBJ1-4 | many | TRBV20-1 | TGCAGTGCTAGAGAGTCACAGGGGGTACAATATGAAAAACTGTTTTTT | CSARESQGVQYEKLFF
NA | TRBJ2-5 | many | TRBV18 | TGCGCCAGCAGCCCTGGAAGAGAGACCCAGTACTTC | CASSPGRETQYF
TRBD1 | TRBJ1-2 | many | TRBV5-1 | TGCGCCAGCAGTTACTCGGGACAGGGGGCTTCTGGCTACACCTTC | CASSYSGQGASGYTF